Included here is one T cell receptor beta chain sequence, with context. Antigen: not known. It was RNA transcripts that yielded the amplified TCR beta CDR3 regions. The HTBI primer set drove a first-round RT-PCR of the TCR CDR3. TCRdb itself ran the multiplex PCR reads through MiXCR, one entry per CDR3 protein. Among over 500,000 distinct CDR3 sequences listed, over 15% were seen once. This CDR3 is built from 16 residues. CDR1 and CDR2 from the germline V gene are LNHDA and SQIVND (reference sequence). V was clipped by 3 bases and J by 6 bases, with 17 bases between them. This specimen comes from a study of T cells in Graves' hyperthyroidism and ophthalmopathy. On the study more broadly: Any treatment followed the collection of peripheral blood at initial diagnosis. The study, taken as a whole, reports: Most thyroid clonotypes expanded above 0.001 were also detected in blood. Median prediction lead before ophthalmopathy onset was about 6.5 months with the model.

Clinical symptoms, serum thyroxine and TRAb, thyroid ultrasound and orbital computed tomography together formed the diagnostic basis. The rearrangement links TRBV19 to TRBJ1-4; D may be TRBD1 (5 bases). Sequencing was carried out using blood. This TCR derives from a woman aged 18-30 years with Graves' ophthalmopathy. CDR3 amino acids: CASSINGASRDEKLFF. CDR3 nucleotide sequence: TGTGCCAGTAGTATTAACGGGGCTAGCAGGGATGAAAAACTGTTTTTT.